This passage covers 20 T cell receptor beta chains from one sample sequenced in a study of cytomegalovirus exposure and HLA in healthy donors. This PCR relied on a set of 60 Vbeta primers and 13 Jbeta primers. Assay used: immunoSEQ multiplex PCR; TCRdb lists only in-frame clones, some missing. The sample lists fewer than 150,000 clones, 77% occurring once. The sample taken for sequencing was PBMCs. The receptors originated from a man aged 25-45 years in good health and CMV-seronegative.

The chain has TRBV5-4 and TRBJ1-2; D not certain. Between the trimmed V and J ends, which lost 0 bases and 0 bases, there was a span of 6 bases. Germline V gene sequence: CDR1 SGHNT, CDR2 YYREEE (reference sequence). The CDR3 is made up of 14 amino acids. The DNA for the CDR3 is TGTGCCAGCAGCTTGGCCCTCTCTAACTATGGCTACACCTTC. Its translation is CASSLALSNYGYTF.

CDR3 loop: CASSLSPAVRSYEQYF. In DNA, the CDR3 is TGTGCCAGCAGTCTCTCCCCAGCGGTACGTTCTTACGAGCAGTACTTC. The chain employs TRBV28 and TRBJ2-7; tentative D call: TRBD2 (5 bases). The germline V gene has CDR1 MDHEN and CDR2 SYDVKM. V was trimmed by 5 bases and J by 4 bases, leaving 21 bases between them. CDR3 length: 16 residues.

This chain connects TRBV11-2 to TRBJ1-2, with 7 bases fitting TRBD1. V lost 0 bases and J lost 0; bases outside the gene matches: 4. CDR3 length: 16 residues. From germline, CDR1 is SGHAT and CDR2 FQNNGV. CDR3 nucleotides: TGTGCCAGCAGCTTAGATTCAGGGGGAGCTAACTATGGCTACACCTTC. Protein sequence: CASSLDSGGANYGYTF.

CDR3 residues: CASSQGSSGTQETQYF. The CDR3 bases are TGTGCCAGCAGCCAAGGGTCTAGCGGGACCCAAGAGACCCAGTACTTC. The genes are TRBV14 and TRBJ2-5; TRBD2 matches at 9 bases. Germline lookup yields CDR1 SGHDN and CDR2 FVKESK. This CDR3 has 16 residues. V gave up 1 base and J gave up 1 base; unmatched junction bases: 4.

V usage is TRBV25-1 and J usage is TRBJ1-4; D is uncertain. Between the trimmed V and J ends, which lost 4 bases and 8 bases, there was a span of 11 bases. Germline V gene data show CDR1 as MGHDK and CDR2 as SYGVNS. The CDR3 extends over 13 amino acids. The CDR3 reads CASSAEAVEKLFF. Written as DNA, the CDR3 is TGTGCCAGCAGTGCTGAGGCCGTGGAAAAACTGTTTTTT.

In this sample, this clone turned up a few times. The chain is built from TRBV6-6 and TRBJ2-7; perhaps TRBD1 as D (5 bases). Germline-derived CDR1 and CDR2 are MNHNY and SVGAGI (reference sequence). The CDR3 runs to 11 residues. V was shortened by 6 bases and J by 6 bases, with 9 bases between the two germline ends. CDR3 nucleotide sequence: TGTGCCAGCAGGGTGGGGCCCGAGCAGTACTTC. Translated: CASRVGPEQYF.

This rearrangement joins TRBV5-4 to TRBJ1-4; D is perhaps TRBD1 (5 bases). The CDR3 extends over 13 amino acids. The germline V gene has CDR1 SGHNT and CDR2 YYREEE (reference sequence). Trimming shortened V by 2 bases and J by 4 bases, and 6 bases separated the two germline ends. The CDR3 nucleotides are TGTGCCAGCAGCTTACAGGTTAATGAAAAACTGTTTTTT. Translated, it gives CASSLQVNEKLFF.

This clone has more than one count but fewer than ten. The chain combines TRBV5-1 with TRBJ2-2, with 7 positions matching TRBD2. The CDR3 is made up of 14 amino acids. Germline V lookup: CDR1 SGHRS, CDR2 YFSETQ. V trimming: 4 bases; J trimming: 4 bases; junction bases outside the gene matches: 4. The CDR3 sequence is CASSPGRATGELFF. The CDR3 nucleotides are TGCGCCAGCAGCCCAGGGAGGGCCACCGGGGAGCTGTTTTTT.

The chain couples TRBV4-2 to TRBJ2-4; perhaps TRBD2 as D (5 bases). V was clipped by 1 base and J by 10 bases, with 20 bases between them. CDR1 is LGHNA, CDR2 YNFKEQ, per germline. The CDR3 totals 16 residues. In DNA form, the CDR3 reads TGTGCCAGCAGCCAAGGTAGCGAAGGACCAAAAGGAATTCAGTACTTC. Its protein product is CASSQGSEGPKGIQYF.

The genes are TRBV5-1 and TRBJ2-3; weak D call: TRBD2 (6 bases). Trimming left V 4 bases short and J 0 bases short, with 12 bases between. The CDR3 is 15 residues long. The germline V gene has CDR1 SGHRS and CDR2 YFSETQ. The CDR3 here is CASSRGASSTDTQYF. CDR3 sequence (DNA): TGCGCCAGCAGCCGCGGGGCTTCTAGCACAGATACGCAGTATTTT.

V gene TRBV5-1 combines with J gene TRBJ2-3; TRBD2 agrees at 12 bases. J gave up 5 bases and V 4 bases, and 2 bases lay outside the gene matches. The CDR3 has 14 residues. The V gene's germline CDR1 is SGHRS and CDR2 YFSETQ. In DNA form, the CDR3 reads TGCGCCAGCAGCCTGGGACTAGCGGGAGATACGCAGTATTTT. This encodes CASSLGLAGDTQYF. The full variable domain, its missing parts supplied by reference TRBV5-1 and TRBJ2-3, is KAGVTQTPRYLIKTRGQQVTLSCSPISGHRSVSWYQQTPGQGLQFLFEYFSETQRNKGNFPGRFSGRQFSNSRSEMNVSTLELGDSALYLCASSLGLAGDTQYFGPGTRLTVL.

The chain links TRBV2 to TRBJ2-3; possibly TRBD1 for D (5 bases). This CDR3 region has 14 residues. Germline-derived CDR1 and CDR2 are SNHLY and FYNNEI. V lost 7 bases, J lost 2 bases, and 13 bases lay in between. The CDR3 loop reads CASKGVGPTDTQYF. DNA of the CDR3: TGTGCCAGCAAAGGGGTGGGGCCCACAGATACGCAGTATTTT.

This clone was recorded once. The CDR3 bases are TGTGCCAGCAGTTCCTCGTCGACGAGCGGGGGACTCGAGCAGTACTTC. As protein: CASSSSSTSGGLEQYF. The genes are TRBV6-6 and TRBJ2-7; TRBD2 aligns across 8 bases. With V trimmed by 4 bases and J by 6 bases, 14 bases remained unmatched. Germline lookup yields CDR1 MNHNY and CDR2 SVGAGI (reference sequence). The CDR3 length is 16 residues.

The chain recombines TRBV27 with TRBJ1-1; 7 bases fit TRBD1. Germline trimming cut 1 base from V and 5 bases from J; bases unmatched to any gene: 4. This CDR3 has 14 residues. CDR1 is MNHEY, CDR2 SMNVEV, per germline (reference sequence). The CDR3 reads CASSLFAGGTEAFF. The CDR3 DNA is TGTGCCAGCAGTTTATTCGCAGGGGGAACTGAAGCTTTCTTT.

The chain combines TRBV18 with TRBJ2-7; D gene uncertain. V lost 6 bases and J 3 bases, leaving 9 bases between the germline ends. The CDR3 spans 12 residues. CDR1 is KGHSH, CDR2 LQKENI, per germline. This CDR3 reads CASSELDYEQYF. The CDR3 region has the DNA TGTGCCAGCTCCGAACTTGACTACGAGCAGTACTTC.

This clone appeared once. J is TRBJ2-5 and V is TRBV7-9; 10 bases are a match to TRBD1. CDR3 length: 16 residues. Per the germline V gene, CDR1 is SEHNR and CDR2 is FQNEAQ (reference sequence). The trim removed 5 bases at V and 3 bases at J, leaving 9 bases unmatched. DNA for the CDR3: TGTGCCAGCAGCCTCCGGCCCGGGACAGGGGAAGAGACCCAGTACTTC. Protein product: CASSLRPGTGEETQYF.

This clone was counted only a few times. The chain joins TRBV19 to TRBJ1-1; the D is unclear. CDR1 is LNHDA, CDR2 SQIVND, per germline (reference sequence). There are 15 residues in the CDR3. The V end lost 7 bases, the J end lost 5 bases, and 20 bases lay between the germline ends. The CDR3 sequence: CASNDHHSVSTEAFF. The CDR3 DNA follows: TGTGCCAGTAACGACCATCACAGTGTTTCTACTGAAGCTTTCTTT.

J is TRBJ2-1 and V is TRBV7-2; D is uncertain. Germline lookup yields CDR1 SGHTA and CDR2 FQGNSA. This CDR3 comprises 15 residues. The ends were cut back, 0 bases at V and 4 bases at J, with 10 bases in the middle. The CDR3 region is CASSLAALAYNEQFF. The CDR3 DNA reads TGTGCCAGCAGCTTAGCGGCCTTAGCTTACAATGAGCAGTTCTTC.

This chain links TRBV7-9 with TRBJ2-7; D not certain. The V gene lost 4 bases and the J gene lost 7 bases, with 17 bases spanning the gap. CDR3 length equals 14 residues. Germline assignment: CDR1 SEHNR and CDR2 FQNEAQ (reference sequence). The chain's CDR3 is CASSSTTVKGEQYF. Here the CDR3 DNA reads TGTGCCAGCAGCTCTACCACAGTCAAAGGAGAGCAGTACTTC. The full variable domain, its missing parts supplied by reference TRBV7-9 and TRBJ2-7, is DTGVSQNPRHKITKRGQNVTFRCDPISEHNRLYWYRQTLGQGPEFLTYFQNEAQLEKSRLLSDRFSAERPKGSFSTLEIQRTEQGDSAMYLCASSSTTVKGEQYFGPGTRLTVT.

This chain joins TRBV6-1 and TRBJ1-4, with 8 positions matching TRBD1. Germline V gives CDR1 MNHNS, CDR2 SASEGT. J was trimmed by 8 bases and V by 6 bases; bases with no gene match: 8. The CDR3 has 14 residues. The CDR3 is CASSVRTGREKLFF. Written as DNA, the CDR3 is TGTGCCAGCAGCGTTAGGACAGGGAGGGAAAAACTGTTTTTT.